Presented here are 7 T cell receptor beta chains from one specimen sequenced in a study of T cells expressing NK-cell markers (dated by TCRdb to 2020 to 2022). Receptor amplification or capture employed 5' RACE. This sample was sequenced with an Illumina HiSeq 2000. TCRdb reprocessed the reads, so every CDR3 protein sequence counts as one entry and DNA is not shown. This sample's table carries about 190,000 distinct CDR3 sequences. The ten largest make up 20% to 25% of the sample. Specimen: blood T cells: a sorted CD56 or NKG2C T cell subset, CD4+ or CD8+ T cells, or bulk PBMC T cells (not recorded which). These receptors originate from a man aged 18 to 69 in good health.

This sequence joins TRBV6-1 and TRBJ2-7; TCRdb's D call of TRBD1 is untestable without DNA. Germline V gene lookup returns CDR1 MNHNS and CDR2 SASEGT. The CDR3 runs to 12 residues. CDR3 protein: CASNFGGLEQYF.

This sequence joins TRBV20-1 and TRBJ1-3. The CDR3 is made up of 13 amino acids. CDR1 is DFQATT and CDR2 is SNEGSKA in the germline V gene (reference sequence). The CDR3 sequence: CSARAFSGNTIYF.

The rearrangement uses TRBV5-5 and TRBJ1-5; TCRdb outputs TRBD1, but without DNA this stays unchecked. Per the germline V gene, CDR1 is SGHKS and CDR2 is YYEKEE (reference sequence). This CDR3 comprises 15 residues. CDR3 loop: CASSLGQSFNQPQHF. Drawing the rest from reference TRBV5-5 and TRBJ1-5, the complete variable domain is DAGVTQSPTHLIKTRGQQVTLRCSPISGHKSVSWYQQVLGQGPQFIFQYYEKEERGRGNFPDRFSARQFPNYSSELNVNALLLGDSALYLCASSLGQSFNQPQHFGDGTRLSIL.

The rearrangement links TRBV27 to TRBJ1-1; TCRdb calls TRBD1, which cannot be checked without DNA. From germline, CDR1 is MNHEY and CDR2 SMNVEV (reference sequence). The CDR3 is made up of 14 amino acids. The CDR3 loop reads CASRAKTVNTEAFF.

This chain joins TRBV7-8 and TRBJ1-6; the TRBD1 assignment by TCRdb is unverifiable without DNA. The CDR3 has 14 residues. From germline, CDR1 is SGHVS and CDR2 FQNEAQ. CDR3 region: CASSPDREESPLHF. The full variable domain, completed using reference TRBV7-8 and TRBJ1-6, is GAGVSQSPRYKVAKRGQDVALRCDPISGHVSLFWYQQALGQGPEFLTYFQNEAQLDKSGLPSDRFFAERPEGSVSTLKIQRTQQEDSAVYLCASSPDREESPLHFGNGTRLTVT.

J is TRBJ2-7 and V is TRBV10-3; TCRdb names TRBD1, which stays unverified in the absence of DNA. The CDR3 extends over 15 amino acids. In germline, CDR1 is ENHRY, CDR2 SYGVKD. The CDR3 region is CAIGAMGQVSYEQYF.

This rearrangement joins TRBV7-9 to TRBJ2-7. The CDR3 length is 13 residues. From germline, CDR1 is SEHNR and CDR2 FQNEAQ (reference sequence). The chain's CDR3 is CASSSGGSYEQYF.